The 7 T cell receptor beta chains below were found in one sample sequenced in a study of CD8+CD57+ T cells in acquired aplastic anemia. Genomic DNA provided the template from which TCR beta VDJ and CDR3 profiles were obtained. TCRdb re-derived calls from the reads in MiXCR, one entry per CDR3 protein. The table shows under 350,000 distinct CDR3 sequences, with 55% to 65% occurring only once. Sequenced: sorted CD4+, CD8+, or CD8+CD57+ T cells (not recorded which) from PBMCs. All receptors come from a human donor with severe aplastic anemia or a healthy control (not recorded which).

The J gene is TRBJ1-1, the V gene TRBV2, with TRBD1 matching 7 bases. The V gene's germline CDR1 is SNHLY and CDR2 FYNNEI. V gave up 7 bases and J gave up 6 bases; unmatched junction bases: 5. The CDR3 length is 12 residues. The CDR3 DNA follows: TGTGCCAGCACCTGGACAGGTTCTGAAGCTTTCTTT. This sequence encodes CASTWTGSEAFF.

With respect to this clonotype: The CDR3 does not end in the conserved phenylalanine or tryptophan, so this is likely a read error. It is unclear where the CDR3 begins or ends on the DNA, so no DNA is shown, and the CDR3 is as TCRdb lists it. V gene TRBV7-4 combines with J gene TRBJ2-6; the tabulated D call, TRBD1, remains unverified against the DNA. The CDR3 has 10 residues if both end residues are counted. From germline, CDR1 is SGHVT and CDR2 SQSDAQ. This CDR3 reads CASSLGSGQG.

The chain uses TRBV19 and TRBJ2-3; unclear D gene. CDR3 length: 15 amino acids. Germline V gene lookup returns CDR1 LNHDA and CDR2 SQIVND (reference sequence). V lost 5 bases, J lost 2 bases, and 14 bases lay in between. CDR3 in DNA: TGTGCCAGTAGTGCTCTCCGCGGTACCACAGATACGCAGTATTTT. Translation gives CASSALRGTTDTQYF.

There are a few counts of this clonotype. CDR3 protein: CASSLYQGGDGYTF. The CDR3 nucleotides are TGTGCCAGCTCACTCTACCAGGGGGGCGATGGCTACACCTTC. V gene TRBV18 combines with J gene TRBJ1-2; 7 bases match TRBD1. After removal of 4 bases from V and 6 bases from J, the junction contained 8 bases not matched to a gene. Germline CDR1 KGHSH, CDR2 LQKENI. The CDR3 has 14 residues.

This clonotype was counted many times. The rearrangement uses TRBV20-1 and TRBJ1-2; maybe TRBD1 (6 bases). Germline V gene sequence: CDR1 DFQATT, CDR2 SNEGSKA (reference sequence). The length of the CDR3 is 13 residues. Trimming cost V 3 bases and J 4 bases, with 12 bases left between them. In DNA form, the CDR3 reads TGCAGTGCTAGGAGGGGGGTCAGCTATGGCTACACCTTC. The encoded protein is CSARRGVSYGYTF.

This rearrangement joins TRBV24-1 to TRBJ2-1; 9 nucleotides align to TRBD2. The CDR3 sequence is 17 residues long. The V gene's germline CDR1 is KGHDR and CDR2 SFDVKD. Germline trimming cut 4 bases from V and 12 bases from J; bases unmatched to any gene: 18. The CDR3 nucleotides read TGTGCCACCAGTGACCCACTTAGCGGGAGTGGGTTGGGTTCGCAGTTCTTC. This encodes CATSDPLSGSGLGSQFF.

On this clonotype itself: A much larger clone sits a single nucleotide away, making a read error possible. The rearrangement uses TRBV19 and TRBJ1-1; the D is unclear. The V and J ends lost 9 bases and 0 bases respectively, with 17 bases between them. Germline CDR1 LNHDA, CDR2 SQIVND (reference sequence). This CDR3 contains 15 residues. In DNA, the CDR3 is TGTGCCAGCGCGGCGGCGGGGAGCATGAACACTGAAGCTTTCTTT. Encoded protein: CASAAAGSMNTEAFF.